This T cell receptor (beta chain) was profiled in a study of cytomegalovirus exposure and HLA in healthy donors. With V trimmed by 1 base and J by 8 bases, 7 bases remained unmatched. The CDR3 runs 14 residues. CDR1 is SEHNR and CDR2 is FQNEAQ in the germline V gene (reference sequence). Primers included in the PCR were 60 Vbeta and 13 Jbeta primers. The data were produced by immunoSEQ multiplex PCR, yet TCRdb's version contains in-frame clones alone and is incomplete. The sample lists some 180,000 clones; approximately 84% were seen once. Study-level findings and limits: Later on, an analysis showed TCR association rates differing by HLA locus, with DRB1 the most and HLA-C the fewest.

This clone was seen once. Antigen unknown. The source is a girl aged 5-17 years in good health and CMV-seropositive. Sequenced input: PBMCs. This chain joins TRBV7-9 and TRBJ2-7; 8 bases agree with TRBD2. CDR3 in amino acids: CASSLEREGRKQYF. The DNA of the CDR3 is TGTGCCAGCAGCTTAGAACGGGAGGGCCGCAAGCAGTACTTC.